This T cell receptor beta chain came from a study of T cell responses to AZD1222 COVID-19 vaccine (dated by TCRdb to about 2021). For the study in its entirety: TCR sequencing covered approximately 230 trial participants: around 210 given two doses of AZD1222 and approximately 26 given two doses of MenACWY control vaccine. Trial participants were enrolled into age subgroups of 18-55, 56-69 and 70-plus years, which contained 148, 28 and 57 TCR-sequenced participants, respectively. What the work shows at the level of the full study, not this receptor alone: No day 14 peak-response samples were available, so repertoires were characterized only after the peak T cell response. In the small 56-69-year group, the increase in depth fell short of significance, most likely because of low power. Most participants were white British and females outnumbered males, and the authors suggested that clonal diversity may have been underestimated. The vaccine-associated CD4 TCRs covered the entire spike protein, and the dominant responses fell in regions 160-218 and 743-854. After two AZD1222 doses, spike-specific TCR breadth and depth were significantly higher than at day 0 and than in MenACWY recipients. Conclusions about previously exposed vaccinees were limited because only six AZD1222 recipients were SARS-CoV-2 seropositive at baseline. Nearly half of unique spike-specific TCRs reportedly recognized epitopes outside regions mutated in the B.1.351 and B.1.1.7 variants.

In its sample, this clone was seen a few times. Its recognized antigen is unknown. No base-level quality is on record; no much larger clone is a single base apart. V drops 6 bases and J drops 2 bases, leaving 14 bases in between. From the cysteine through the phenylalanine, the CDR3 covers 14 amino acids. Only the CDR3 part of the read is kept: 42 bases, read in frame from the first base. The germline V gene provides CDR1 SGHRS and CDR2 YFSETQ. The CDR3 regions of human TCRbeta chains were subjected to immunosequencing. On the authors' methods: TCRs in the repertoires were matched against a reference library of SARS-CoV-2-specific TCRs that had been generated with the MIRA antigen-specificity platform. Breadth was defined as the fraction of unique TCRs that were SARS-CoV-2-associated. Depth was defined as the fraction of total T cells that were SARS-CoV-2-associated. Using the MIRA data, every spike-specific TCR was mapped to the spike region that the TCR reacted to and assigned to either a CD4 or a CD8 class. Log10-transformed breadth and depth values were compared by one-way ANOVA with Sidak's multiple comparisons tests. The table comes from immuneACCESS by way of TCRdb, which keeps in-frame sequences with V and J called. Part of the clones is missing from these tables; in studies checked, under half for an unresolved V gene and the rest for unknown reasons. V and J calls and clone size are as listed in that table; D and trimming were resolved from the DNA. The sample yields 150,000 to 200,000 clones; approximately 90% were counted once. The ten largest clones capture about 1.5% of the sample.

The sample's time point label, decoded: about 28 days (+/-7) after the second vaccine dose. Because spike-specific TCR depth and breadth did not differ between the two schedules, AZD1222 recipients who got a second dose at roughly 4 weeks were pooled with those who got a second dose at roughly 12 weeks. Vaccinee samples were obtained from the UK trials COV001 and COV002, which included a single-blind randomized controlled phase 2/3 trial of AZD1222 (ChAdOx1 nCoV-19) in healthy adults. For TCRbeta chain sequencing, PBMC samples from trial participants were taken at day 0 and at day 28 after the second dose.

Recombination joined TRBV5-1 with TRBJ1-1; possibly the D gene is TRBD1, per 5 matching bases. The material sequenced was peripheral blood, taken 28 days after the second AZD1222 dose. The receptor was derived from an adult who received the AZD1222 COVID-19 vaccine. Read as DNA, the sequence is TGCGCCAGCACCGGCCCAGGGACCAACACTGAAGCTTTCTTT. This gives the protein CASTGPGTNTEAFF.